Below are 17 T cell receptor beta chains sequenced from a single sample in a study of blood T cell repertoires in COVID-19. Profiling relied on immunoSEQ multiplex PCR, and the TCRdb table lists in-frame clones only, not all of them. Of 170,000 or so clones in the sample, roughly 84% were seen once. Input material: peripheral blood. The receptor set was obtained from a human donor in a cohort sampled during active COVID-19.

The chain is built from TRBV15 and TRBJ2-2; 14 nucleotides line up with TRBD2. V shed 3 bases and J 5 bases; nucleotides not matched to a gene: 8. This CDR3 region has 18 residues. Germline CDR1 is LNHNV and CDR2 is YYDKDF (reference sequence). In nucleotides, the CDR3 is TGTGCCACCAGCAGTCGTCGACTAGCGGGGGGGCGGACCGGGGAGCTGTTTTTT. This gives the protein CATSSRRLAGGRTGELFF. Based on the CDR3 plus reference TRBV15 and TRBJ2-2, the full variable domain is DAMVIQNPRYQVTQFGKPVTLSCSQTLNHNVMYWYQQKSSQAPKLLFHYYDKDFNNEADTPDNFQSRRPNTSFCFLDIRSPGLGDTAMYLCATSSRRLAGGRTGELFFGEGSRLTVL.

This chain joins TRBV21-1 and TRBJ1-3; the DNA was not compared with TRBD1, the D call given in the table. TRBV21-1 is a recognized pseudogene. The CDR3 extends over 17 amino acids. The CDR3 DNA follows: TGTGCCAGCCTACTACGGAGGACAGCCTGCTCTGGAAACACCATATATTTT. Its protein is CASLLRRTACSGNTIYF.

The gene calls are TRBV15 and TRBJ2-5; a weak D match, TRBD1 (6 bases). The CDR3 is 15 residues long. Germline V gives CDR1 LNHNV, CDR2 YYDKDF (reference sequence). Trimming pared 3 bases from V and 4 bases from J, leaving 15 bases between. CDR3 protein: CATSREDSSPETQYF. The CDR3 DNA reads as TGTGCCACCAGCAGGGAGGACAGTTCTCCAGAGACCCAGTACTTC. The complete variable domain, with remaining parts taken from reference TRBV15 and TRBJ2-5, reads DAMVIQNPRYQVTQFGKPVTLSCSQTLNHNVMYWYQQKSSQAPKLLFHYYDKDFNNEADTPDNFQSRRPNTSFCFLDIRSPGLGDTAMYLCATSREDSSPETQYFGPGTRLLVL.

The J gene is TRBJ2-5, the V gene TRBV6-2 or TRBV6-3; the match to TRBD2 covers 7 bases. Germline lookup yields CDR1 MNHEY and CDR2 SVGEGT. This CDR3 spans 15 amino acids. V shed 2 bases, J shed 1 base, and the junction held 4 bases outside the gene matches. The CDR3 region has the DNA TGTGCCAGCAGTTACCTTGGGGGGGGCCAAGAGACCCAGTACTTC. Amino acids: CASSYLGGGQETQYF.

Here the CDR3 reads CASSLEGLANTQYF. The CDR3 region has the DNA TGCGCCAGCAGCTTGGAGGGACTAGCGAATACGCAGTATTTT. The rearrangement uses TRBV5-1 and TRBJ2-3, with TRBD2 identical over 10 bases. In germline, CDR1 is SGHRS, CDR2 YFSETQ. The junction had 2 bases not matched to a gene; V was cut back by 0 bases and J by 7 bases. The CDR3 is 14 amino acids.

The genes are TRBV28 and TRBJ2-7; 13 nucleotides align to TRBD2. CDR1 is MDHEN, CDR2 SYDVKM, per germline. CDR3 length equals 16 residues. With V trimmed by 4 bases and J by 3 bases, 6 bases remained unmatched. In nucleotides, the CDR3 is TGTGCCAGCAGTTCCCCCGGACTAGCGGGAGACTACGAGCAGTACTTC. Protein sequence: CASSSPGLAGDYEQYF.

The chain links TRBV6-4 to TRBJ1-1; 7 nucleotides line up with TRBD1. The CDR3 covers 14 residues. After removal of 5 bases from V and 7 bases from J, the junction contained 10 bases not matched to a gene. The V gene's germline CDR1 is MRHNA and CDR2 SNTAGT. CDR3 sequence (DNA): TGTGCCAGCAGTCAATACAGGGGTAGCTATGAAGCTTTCTTT. It translates to CASSQYRGSYEAFF.

J is TRBJ1-1 and V is TRBV7-2; D is undetermined. The CDR3 consists of 14 residues. The germline V gene encodes CDR1 SGHTA and CDR2 FQGNSA. Trimming shortened V by 0 bases and J by 1 base, and 6 bases separated the two germline ends. CDR3 in amino acids: CASSLAVRNTEAFF. The CDR3 region has the DNA TGTGCCAGCAGCTTAGCAGTCAGGAACACTGAAGCTTTCTTT.

This sequence joins TRBV11-2 and TRBJ1-1, with 8 nucleotides matching TRBD1. Germline loops: CDR1 SGHAT, CDR2 FQNNGV. V was pared by 4 bases and J by 1 base, with 8 bases of the junction left unmatched. CDR3 length: 16 residues. CDR3 nucleotide sequence: TGTGCCAGCAGCTCCCAGGGGGCGAGGACGAACACTGAAGCTTTCTTT. Residues: CASSSQGARTNTEAFF.

This sequence joins TRBV1 and TRBJ2-7; the table's D gene call, TRBD2, was not cross checked with the DNA. TRBV1 is deemed a pseudogene. CDR3 length equals 15 residues. CDR3 DNA sequence: TGCACCAGCAGCCAAGAAGAGCGGGGGTCCTACGAGCAGTACTTC. Amino acids: CTSSQEERGSYEQYF.

The chain carries TRBV5-1 and TRBJ2-1; perhaps TRBD2 as D (5 bases). With 0 bases removed from V and 7 bases from J, the gap between germline ends came to 11 bases. The germline V gene encodes CDR1 SGHRS and CDR2 YFSETQ. This CDR3 comprises 14 residues. The CDR3 protein is CASSLGPGRNEQFF. The CDR3 DNA reads as TGCGCCAGCAGCTTGGGACCGGGAAGGAATGAGCAGTTCTTC.

This clone was detected only a few times. This rearrangement joins TRBV12-1 to TRBJ1-1; no DNA check was done on the table's D call, TRBD1. TRBV12-1 counts as a pseudogene. CDR3 length equals 15 residues. Here the CDR3 DNA reads TGTGCCAGCAGCCCCCCCGACAGGGGCCACACTGAAGCTTTCTTT. This translates into CASSPPDRGHTEAFF.

The chain recombines TRBV18 with TRBJ1-6, with D possibly TRBD1 on 6 matching bases. With 4 bases removed from V and 10 bases from J, the gap between germline ends came to 14 bases. The CDR3 loop spans 14 amino acids. Germline V gene sequence: CDR1 KGHSH, CDR2 LQKENI. The CDR3 spells CASSLRTDYSPLHF. Here the CDR3 DNA reads TGTGCCAGCTCACTGCGGACAGATTACTCACCCCTCCACTTT.

In this sample, this clone turned up many times. The V gene is TRBV3-1 (or the pseudogene TRBV3-2), the J gene TRBJ2-7, with TRBD2 as a possible D gene (5 bases). V lost 9 bases and J 1 base, leaving 16 bases between the germline ends. This CDR3 is 14 amino acids long. Germline CDR1 LGHDT, CDR2 YNNKEL (reference sequence). CDR3 in DNA: TGTGCCAGAATCTTCGGGGAAAGATCCTACGAGCAGTACTTC. This encodes CARIFGERSYEQYF.

This chain connects TRBV18 to TRBJ1-3, with D uncertain. CDR1 is KGHSH and CDR2 is LQKENI in the germline V gene. This CDR3 is built from 13 residues. V shed 6 bases and J shed 2 bases, with 8 bases lying between them. This chain's CDR3 is CASSAIAGNTIYF. In DNA, the CDR3 is TGTGCCAGCTCTGCCATAGCTGGAAACACCATATATTTT.

This chain links TRBV28 with TRBJ2-2; 15 bases are shared with TRBD2. Germline V gives CDR1 MDHEN, CDR2 SYDVKM. V lost 2 bases and J lost 0; bases outside the gene matches: 10. This CDR3 comprises 21 residues. CDR3 amino acids: CASSLIPGLAGGSANTGELFF. DNA for the CDR3: TGTGCCAGCAGTTTAATACCGGGACTAGCGGGAGGTAGTGCGAACACCGGGGAGCTGTTTTTT. Full variable domain (remainder filled in from reference TRBV28 and TRBJ2-2): DVKVTQSSRYLVKRTGEKVFLECVQDMDHENMFWYRQDPGLGLRLIYFSYDVKMKEKGDIPEGYSVSREKKERFSLILESASTNQTSMYLCASSLIPGLAGGSANTGELFFGEGSRLTVL.

This clone was found once. This chain connects TRBV11-2 to TRBJ2-7; possibly TRBD1 for D (5 bases). This CDR3 is 13 amino acids long. The germline gives CDR1 SGHAT, CDR2 FQNNGV. Trimming left V 6 bases short and J 4 bases short, with 13 bases between. CDR3 sequence: CASRALKGYEQYF. The CDR3 region has the DNA TGTGCCAGCAGAGCACTAAAGGGGTACGAGCAGTACTTC.